This entry features one T cell receptor (beta chain) sequence. Germline-derived CDR1 and CDR2 are LGHDT and YNNKEL (reference sequence). V lost 0 bases and J lost 0, with 12 bases in between. The CDR3 is made up of 17 amino acids. Repertoires were generated with immunoSEQ multiplex PCR, while TCRdb's copy carries only in-frame clones and drops some. Of roughly 69,000 clones listed, about 88% are singletons. This sample is part of a study of blood T cell repertoires in COVID-19. This chain joins TRBV3-1 (or the pseudogene TRBV3-2) and TRBJ2-1, with D uncertain. The clonotype was recovered from a human donor in a cohort sampled during active COVID-19. The sample comprised peripheral blood. The CDR3 DNA follows: TGTGCCAGCAGCCAAGACGGCGCGGCGAGCTCCTACAATGAGCAGTTCTTC. It specifies CASSQDGAASSYNEQFF.